The 24 T cell receptor beta chains listed next were all sequenced from one sample in a study of T-cell reconstitution after alpha-beta-depleted transplantation in children. The TCRbeta library incorporated unique molecular identifiers. From the PCR reads, TCRdb called clonotypes with MiXCR, one entry per CDR3 protein. Of around 370,000 distinct CDR3 sequences listed, about a tenth are singletons. The sequencing used PBMCs from the stem cell graft donor, collected from the stem cell graft. These receptors were collected from a human donor who donated a stem cell graft to a child with acute lymphoblastic leukemia.

As to this clonotype: A much larger clonotype is one base distant, so this may be a read error. The chain carries TRBV15 and TRBJ2-3, with TRBD1 identical over 8 bases. Per germline, CDR1 LNHNV and CDR2 YYDKDF (reference sequence). The CDR3 has 16 residues. Trimming at V came to 4 bases and at J to 4 bases, leaving 10 bases not matched to a gene. CDR3 loop: CATSTRTGLSADTQYF. Written as DNA, the CDR3 is TGTGCCACCAGCACCCGGACAGGGTTGAGCGCAGATACGCAGTATTTT. Complete variable domain (other parts from reference TRBV15 and TRBJ2-3): DAMVIQNPRYQVTQFGKPVTLSCSQTLNHNVMYWYQQKSSQAPKLLFHYYDKDFNNEADTPDNFQSRRPNTSFCFLDIRSPGLGDTAMYLCATSTRTGLSADTQYFGPGTRLTVL.

In its sample, this clonotype was seen many times. The J gene is TRBJ2-2, the V gene TRBV4-3, with D perhaps matching TRBD1 (5 bases). The CDR3 is 16 residues long. Germline loops: CDR1 LGHNA, CDR2 YSLEER. Trimming took off 0 bases at V and 0 bases at J, with 8 bases between the two ends. CDR3 protein: CASSQDRQPNTGELFF. As DNA, the CDR3 is TGCGCCAGCAGCCAAGATAGACAGCCGAACACCGGGGAGCTGTTTTTT.

V is TRBV7-3 and J is TRBJ2-3; D is uncertain. This CDR3 contains 16 residues. CDR1 and CDR2 (germline): SGHTA, FQGTGA. The ends were cut back, 2 bases at V and 0 bases at J, with 12 bases in the middle. Written as DNA, the CDR3 is TGTGCCAGCAGCTTAGTTCCCGACGGTAGCACAGATACGCAGTATTTT. This gives the protein CASSLVPDGSTDTQYF.

This clonotype has a count of ten or more. The chain couples TRBV10-3 to TRBJ2-3; 10 bases are shared with TRBD1. This CDR3 is built from 14 residues. The trim removed 6 bases at V and 3 bases at J, leaving 3 bases unmatched. CDR1 ENHRY and CDR2 SYGVKD come from the germline V gene. The CDR3: CAIRAGQGTDTQYF. The CDR3 region has the DNA TGTGCCATCAGGGCGGGACAGGGGACAGATACGCAGTATTTT.

This chain uses TRBV5-1 with TRBJ2-3; D uncertain. The CDR3 covers 14 residues. Trimming stripped 2 bases from V and 6 bases from J, with 13 bases between. CDR1 and CDR2 from the germline V gene are SGHRS and YFSETQ. This CDR3 is CASSFGLPKDTQYF. The CDR3, as DNA: TGCGCCAGCAGCTTTGGGCTCCCCAAGGATACGCAGTATTTT.

This clonotype has only a few counts. The J gene is TRBJ2-1, the V gene TRBV27, with D possibly TRBD2 on 6 matching bases. The CDR3 length is 15 residues. The germline V gene has CDR1 MNHEY and CDR2 SMNVEV (reference sequence). The ends were cut back, 6 bases at V and 8 bases at J, with 20 bases in the middle. The CDR3, as DNA: TGTGCCAGCAGCACGGGGTCGGGAGCCCCAGATGAGCAGTTCTTC. Translating gives CASSTGSGAPDEQFF.

This clonotype came up a few times. The chain recombines TRBV7-9 with TRBJ2-1; the D is unclear. Trimming pared 5 bases from V and 2 bases from J, leaving 13 bases between. The CDR3 runs 15 residues. Germline CDR1 reads SEHNR; CDR2 reads FQNEAQ (reference sequence). CDR3 amino acids: CASSPHQAPYNEQFF. In DNA form, the CDR3 reads TGTGCCAGCAGCCCCCATCAGGCCCCCTACAATGAGCAGTTCTTC.

This clonotype has just a few counts. The gene calls are TRBV20-1 and TRBJ1-2, with 7 bases that match TRBD1. After removal of 5 bases from V and 2 bases from J, the junction contained 2 bases not matched to a gene. Germline V gene lookup returns CDR1 DFQATT and CDR2 SNEGSKA (reference sequence). The CDR3 length is 12 residues. The CDR3, as DNA: TGCAGTGCTGTGACAGGGAACTATGGCTACACCTTC. Amino acids: CSAVTGNYGYTF.

This clonotype was observed at least ten times. V usage is TRBV5-1 and J usage is TRBJ1-2; weak D call: TRBD1 (6 bases). Trimming took 7 bases from V and 8 from J, leaving 15 bases between them. CDR3 size: 12 residues. Per the germline V gene, CDR1 is SGHRS and CDR2 is YFSETQ. The CDR3 region is CASSPDRTGYTF. The CDR3 DNA is TGCGCCAGCTCACCGGACAGAACCGGCTACACCTTC.

This chain uses TRBV27 with TRBJ2-4, with D possibly TRBD1 on 5 matching bases. Deletions cut 4 bases from V and 0 bases from J, with 7 bases between. This CDR3 is 14 amino acids long. Germline CDR1 MNHEY, CDR2 SMNVEV (reference sequence). The CDR3 sequence: CASSSGIAKNIQYF. For the CDR3, the DNA is TGTGCCAGCAGTTCAGGGATAGCCAAAAACATTCAGTACTTC.

This clonotype appeared many times. This chain links TRBV7-6 with TRBJ2-1; D gene ambiguous. Germline CDR1 SGHVS, CDR2 FNYEAQ. CDR3 length: 14 amino acids. Trimming left V 8 bases short and J 0 bases short, with 11 bases between. The CDR3 sequence is CASDIPSSYNEQFF. CDR3 coding DNA: TGTGCCAGCGACATCCCGAGCTCCTACAATGAGCAGTTCTTC.

Only a few counts were recorded for this clonotype. The chain links TRBV20-1 to TRBJ2-1; either TRBD1 or TRBD2 may fit D (5 bases each). CDR3 length equals 12 residues. Germline CDR1 reads DFQATT; CDR2 reads SNEGSKA (reference sequence). With 0 bases removed from V and 9 bases from J, the gap between germline ends came to 9 bases. CDR3 DNA: TGCAGTGCTAGAGATGAGGGGTCTGAGCAGTTCTTC. Translating it yields CSARDEGSEQFF.

This clonotype has ten or more counts. The chain recombines TRBV29-1 with TRBJ2-3; 11 bases map to TRBD1. The V segment lost 6 bases and the J segment 2 bases; nucleotides outside the gene matches: 7. Germline V lookup: CDR1 SQVTM, CDR2 ANQGSEA. The CDR3 runs 15 residues. The CDR3 protein is CSVRGTGGPTDTQYF. The DNA for the CDR3 is TGCAGCGTCCGAGGGACAGGGGGTCCCACAGATACGCAGTATTTT.

This clonotype was seen more than once but under ten times. The chain employs TRBV7-9 and TRBJ2-3; no clear D gene. Deletions cut 6 bases from V and 4 bases from J, with 8 bases between. The CDR3 extends over 12 amino acids. The germline gives CDR1 SEHNR, CDR2 FQNEAQ (reference sequence). CDR3 amino acids: CASSNHPDTQYF. As DNA, the CDR3 is TGTGCCAGCAGTAACCACCCAGATACGCAGTATTTT.

V and J are TRBV24-1 and TRBJ2-2; the D gene is possibly TRBD2 (5 bases). The V end lost 3 bases, the J end lost 6 bases, and 10 bases lay between the germline ends. The CDR3 runs to 14 residues. From germline, CDR1 is KGHDR and CDR2 SFDVKD. CDR3 nucleotides: TGTGCCACCAGTGATCTAGGGAGCCCCGGGGAGCTGTTTTTT. As protein: CATSDLGSPGELFF.

The sample holds many counts of this clonotype. This rearrangement joins TRBV4-1 to TRBJ2-7; unclear D gene. This CDR3 contains 16 residues. The germline CDR1 and CDR2 sequences are MGHRA and YSYEKL. V dropped 1 base and J dropped 0 bases, with 13 bases sitting between them. The CDR3 loop reads CASSQASGSSSYEQYF. CDR3 nucleotides: TGCGCCAGCAGCCAAGCGTCTGGCTCCAGCTCCTACGAGCAGTACTTC.

This clonotype was counted between two and nine times. The rearrangement joins TRBV20-1 to TRBJ2-3, with TRBD2 matching over 8 bases. Trimming removed 0 bases from V and 2 bases from J; junction bases left unmatched: 4. Germline V gene data show CDR1 as DFQATT and CDR2 as SNEGSKA (reference sequence). The CDR3 is 15 amino acids. CDR3 bases: TGCAGTGCTAGAGAAGGACTAGCCAACACAGATACGCAGTATTTT. It is translated as CSAREGLANTDTQYF.

This clonotype has a count of ten or more. J is TRBJ2-5 and V is TRBV5-1; TRBD1 matches at 9 bases. J gave up 0 bases and V 0 bases, and 3 bases lay outside the gene matches. The germline gives CDR1 SGHRS, CDR2 YFSETQ. The CDR3 has 16 amino acids. The DNA for the CDR3 is TGCGCCAGCAGCTTGGGGGACAGGGCGTACCAAGAGACCCAGTACTTC. Translation: CASSLGDRAYQETQYF.

CDR3 region: CASRGGGYEQYF. The CDR3 nucleotides read TGTGCCAGCAGGGGGGGGGGTTACGAGCAGTACTTC. V usage is TRBV25-1 and J usage is TRBJ2-7; 7 bases are a match to TRBD2. The junction had 3 bases not matched to a gene; V was cut back by 6 bases and J by 4 bases. The CDR3 covers 12 residues. Germline V gene sequence: CDR1 MGHDK, CDR2 SYGVNS.

The chain uses TRBV7-2 and TRBJ1-2; no firm D call. The CDR3 has 14 amino acids. V lost 2 bases, J lost 0 bases, and 7 bases lay in between. Per the germline V gene, CDR1 is SGHTA and CDR2 is FQGNSA. CDR3 sequence (DNA): TGTGCCAGCAGCTTAAGGGTAGCTAACTATGGCTACACCTTC. Translated: CASSLRVANYGYTF.

This clonotype occurred a few times. J is TRBJ2-7 and V is TRBV20-1; the match to TRBD2 covers 8 bases. CDR3 length: 14 residues. Germline CDR1 DFQATT, CDR2 SNEGSKA (reference sequence). Trimming took 4 bases from V and 5 from J; bases not matched to a gene: 10. In DNA form, the CDR3 reads TGCAGTGCTACCCCCCCGGGACTAGTAAACGAGCAGTACTTC. This gives the protein CSATPPGLVNEQYF.

The sample holds a few counts of this clonotype. The chain uses TRBV5-6 and TRBJ2-5; D is tentatively TRBD1 or TRBD2 (5 bases each). The CDR3 covers 16 residues. With 5 bases removed from V and 5 bases from J, the gap between germline ends came to 22 bases. CDR1 is SGHDT and CDR2 is YYEEEE in the germline V gene. The CDR3 DNA follows: TGTGCCAGCAGTGAGGGAGCAGGGTTGGCTTCGGAGACCCAGTACTTC. Protein sequence: CASSEGAGLASETQYF.

The chain combines TRBV3-1 with TRBJ2-1; 7 bases are a match to TRBD1. This CDR3 spans 15 amino acids. From germline, CDR1 is LGHDT and CDR2 YNNKEL (reference sequence). Trimming took 7 bases from V and 4 from J; bases not matched to a gene: 10. In DNA form, the CDR3 reads TGTGCCAGCACCCCATTCGGGGACAGATACAATGAGCAGTTCTTC. Encoded protein: CASTPFGDRYNEQFF.

This chain connects TRBV20-1 to TRBJ2-5; TRBD1 or TRBD2 may be the D gene (6 bases each). Trimming took 0 bases from V and 7 from J, leaving 18 bases between them. The germline gives CDR1 DFQATT, CDR2 SNEGSKA (reference sequence). CDR3 size: 15 residues. CDR3 bases: TGCAGTGCTAGAGATAGTACAGGGAGGAAAGGGACCCAGTACTTC. This sequence encodes CSARDSTGRKGTQYF.